Listed below are T cell receptor beta chains from one sample, sequenced in a study of blood T cell repertoires in COVID-19. The method was immunoSEQ multiplex PCR; TCRdb's version includes in-frame clones alone and lacks a portion of them. The sample carries tens of thousands of clones, about nine tenths recorded once. The sample taken for sequencing was peripheral blood. These receptors came from a man between 60 and 75 years old with COVID-19, enrolled during active disease. Each CDR3 is given with its conserved first and last residue. The order of the fields is clone size, D gene, J gene, V gene, CDR3 protein, CDR3 DNA. The D gene is left open where the match is weak. Only part of the rows carry a size: once, few, many, or a class if the clone is expanded.

>-|TRBD1|TRBJ1-1|TRBV5-1
CASSLRTGKENTEAFF
TGCGCCAGCAGCCTCCGGACAGGAAAGGAGAACACTGAAGCTTTCTTT
>-|-|TRBJ1-1|TRBV18
CASSPPREETEAFF
TGTGCCAGCTCTCCCCCTCGGGAGGAAACTGAAGCTTTCTTT
>-|-|TRBJ2-7|TRBV5-4
CASSRDRLYEQYF
TGTGCCAGCAGCCGCGACAGGCTCTACGAGCAGTACTTC
>-|-|TRBJ1-1|TRBV19
CASLRQGNTEAFF
TGTGCCAGTCTTCGGCAGGGGAACACTGAAGCTTTCTTT
>-|TRBD1|TRBJ2-7|TRBV5-1
CASSLGGQGAYEQYF
TGCGCCAGCAGCTTGGGGGGACAGGGGGCCTACGAGCAGTACTTC
>-|-|TRBJ2-5|TRBV24-1
CATSASEETQYF
TGTGCCACCAGTGCCTCGGAAGAGACCCAGTACTTC
>-|TRBD1|TRBJ1-2|TRBV7-9
CASSSGQGSRGYTF
TGTGCCAGCAGCTCGGGACAGGGATCACGGGGCTACACCTTC
>-|TRBD1|TRBJ1-5|TRBV20-1
CSASPPGGLGDQPQHF
TGCAGTGCTAGTCCACCAGGGGGCCTAGGGGATCAGCCCCAGCATTTT
>-|-|TRBJ1-3|TRBV3-1/TRBV3-2
CASSQELTGNTIYF
TGTGCCAGCAGCCAAGAACTTACTGGAAACACCATATATTTT
>-|TRBD1|TRBJ2-2|TRBV10-1
CASSDPGQDANTGELFF
TGCGCCAGCAGTGACCCGGGACAGGACGCGAACACCGGGGAGCTGTTTTTT
>-|-|TRBJ1-1|TRBV3-1/TRBV3-2
CASSPDSYSEAFF
TGTGCCAGCAGCCCCGACAGCTACTCTGAAGCTTTCTTT
>-|-|TRBJ2-1|TRBV6-2/TRBV6-3
CASSYTGGGHEQFF
TGTGCCAGCAGTTACACCGGCGGAGGGCATGAGCAGTTCTTC
>-|-|TRBJ2-7|TRBV14
CASSQSAGRTYEQYF
TGTGCCAGCAGCCAATCTGCGGGCCGCACCTACGAGCAGTACTTC
>-|-|TRBJ1-3|TRBV7-9
CASSMDSTGNTIYF
TGTGCCAGCAGCATGGACAGTACTGGAAACACCATATATTTT
>-|-|TRBJ2-3|TRBV3-1/TRBV3-2
CASSQGAEDGDTQYF
TGTGCCAGCAGCCAAGGAGCGGAGGACGGAGATACGCAGTATTTT
>-|TRBD1|TRBJ1-2|TRBV5-1
CASSFRDSNSFNYGYTF
TGCGCCAGCAGCTTCCGGGACAGTAACTCGTTTAACTATGGCTACACCTTC
>-|-|TRBJ2-7|TRBV9
CASSPRAGQFSYEQYF
TGTGCCAGCAGCCCCAGGGCGGGGCAGTTCTCCTACGAGCAGTACTTC
>-|-|TRBJ1-6|TRBV14
CASSSGVAYNSPLHF
TGTGCCAGCAGCTCAGGGGTCGCCTATAATTCACCCCTCCACTTT
>once|-|TRBJ1-1|TRBV28
CASSLMGGLLDTEAFF
TGTGCCAGCAGTTTAATGGGGGGGTTGTTGGACACTGAAGCTTTCTTT
>-|-|TRBJ1-2|TRBV7-2
CASSPDGMDYGYTF
TGTGCCAGCAGCCCGGACGGGATGGACTATGGCTACACCTTC
>-|TRBD1|TRBJ1-2|TRBV6-4
CASSDGTGTYGYTF
TGTGCCAGCAGTGACGGGACAGGAACATATGGCTACACCTTC
>once|-|TRBJ2-7|TRBV5-1
CASSLEAGDSYEQYF
TGCGCCAGCAGCTTGGAGGCAGGGGACTCCTACGAGCAGTACTTC
>-|TRBD2|TRBJ2-1|TRBV9
CASSQASGRAWNEQFF
TGTGCCAGCAGCCAAGCGAGCGGGAGGGCCTGGAATGAGCAGTTCTTC
>-|TRBD2|TRBJ2-3|TRBV19
CASSPLTGLADTDTQYF
TGTGCCAGTAGTCCCCTAACCGGACTAGCCGACACAGATACGCAGTATTTT
>-|TRBD1|TRBJ2-7|TRBV6-5
CASKRDRGYEQYF
TGTGCCAGCAAAAGGGACAGGGGGTACGAGCAGTACTTC
>-|TRBD2|TRBJ2-1|TRBV19
CASGGDEQFF
TGTGCCAGTGGGGGGGATGAGCAGTTCTTC
>-|-|TRBJ2-1|TRBV28
CASSPPTYNEQFF
TGTGCCAGCAGTCCCCCAACCTACAATGAGCAGTTCTTC
>-|TRBD1|TRBJ1-4|TRBV5-1
CASSPDRGHEKLFF
TGCGCCAGCAGCCCGGACAGGGGACATGAAAAACTGTTTTTT
>medium-sized|TRBD2|TRBJ2-7|TRBV4-2
CASSQERTSGLGAYEQYF
TGTGCCAGCAGCCAAGAAAGGACCTCCGGACTAGGAGCCTACGAGCAGTACTTC
>-|-|TRBJ1-6|TRBV6-1
CASSELAGAFLGDSPLHF
TGTGCCAGCAGTGAACTGGCAGGGGCGTTTCTAGGGGATTCACCCCTCCACTTT
>-|-|TRBJ2-1|TRBV28
CASSLGWRPSNEQFF
TGTGCCAGCAGTTTAGGGTGGAGGCCCAGCAATGAGCAGTTCTTC
>-|TRBD2|TRBJ2-7|TRBV9
CASSVDGLAGDEQYF
TGTGCCAGCAGCGTAGACGGGCTAGCGGGAGACGAGCAGTACTTC
>-|TRBD2|TRBJ2-3|TRBV5-8
CASSLNLRETQYF
TGTGCCAGCAGCTTGAATCTGCGGGAGACGCAGTATTTT
>once|-|TRBJ2-5|TRBV2
CASSPIAAQETQYF
TGTGCCAGCAGCCCGATAGCGGCCCAAGAGACCCAGTACTTC